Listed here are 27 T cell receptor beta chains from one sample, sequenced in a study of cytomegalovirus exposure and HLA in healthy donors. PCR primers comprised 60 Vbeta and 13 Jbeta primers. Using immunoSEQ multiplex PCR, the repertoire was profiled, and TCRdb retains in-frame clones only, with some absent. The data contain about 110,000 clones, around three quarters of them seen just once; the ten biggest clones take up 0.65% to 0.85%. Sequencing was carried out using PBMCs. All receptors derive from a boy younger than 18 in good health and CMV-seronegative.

The CDR3 here is CASSYPGVYGYTF. The CDR3 DNA follows: TGTGCCAGCAGTTACCCAGGGGTCTATGGCTACACCTTC. The chain joins TRBV6-6 to TRBJ1-2; D is possibly TRBD1 (6 bases). CDR1 is MNHNY and CDR2 is SVGAGI in the germline V gene (reference sequence). The CDR3 covers 13 residues. Trimming pared 2 bases from V and 4 bases from J, leaving 8 bases between.

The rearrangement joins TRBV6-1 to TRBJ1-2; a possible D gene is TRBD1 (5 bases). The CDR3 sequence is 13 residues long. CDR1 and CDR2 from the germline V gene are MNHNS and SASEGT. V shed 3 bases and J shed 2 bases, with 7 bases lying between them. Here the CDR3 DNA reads TGTGCCAGCAGTGAGGACACCAACTATGGCTACACCTTC. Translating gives CASSEDTNYGYTF.

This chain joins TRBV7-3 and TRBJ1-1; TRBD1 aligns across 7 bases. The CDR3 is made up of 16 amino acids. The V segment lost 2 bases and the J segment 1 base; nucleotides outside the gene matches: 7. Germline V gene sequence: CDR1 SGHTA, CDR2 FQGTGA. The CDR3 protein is CASSLPRTGENTEAFF. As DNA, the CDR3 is TGTGCCAGCAGCTTACCGCGGACAGGCGAGAACACTGAAGCTTTCTTT. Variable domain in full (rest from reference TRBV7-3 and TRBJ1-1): GAGVSQTPSNKVTEKGKYVELRCDPISGHTALYWYRQSLGQGPEFLIYFQGTGAADDSGLPNDRFFAVRPEGSVSTLKIQRTERGDSAVYLCASSLPRTGENTEAFFGQGTRLTVV.

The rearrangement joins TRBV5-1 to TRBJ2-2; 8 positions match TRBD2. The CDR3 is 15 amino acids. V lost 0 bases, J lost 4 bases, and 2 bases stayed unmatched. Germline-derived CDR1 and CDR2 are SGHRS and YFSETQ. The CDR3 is CASSLVTSGTGELFF. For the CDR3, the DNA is TGCGCCAGCAGCTTGGTAACTAGCGGCACCGGGGAGCTGTTTTTT.

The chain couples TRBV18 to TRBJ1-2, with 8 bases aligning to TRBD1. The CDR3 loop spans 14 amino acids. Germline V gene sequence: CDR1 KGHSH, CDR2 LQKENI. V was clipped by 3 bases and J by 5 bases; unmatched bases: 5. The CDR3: CASSPQGAEYGYTF. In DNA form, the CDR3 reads TGTGCCAGCTCACCCCAGGGGGCCGAATATGGCTACACCTTC.

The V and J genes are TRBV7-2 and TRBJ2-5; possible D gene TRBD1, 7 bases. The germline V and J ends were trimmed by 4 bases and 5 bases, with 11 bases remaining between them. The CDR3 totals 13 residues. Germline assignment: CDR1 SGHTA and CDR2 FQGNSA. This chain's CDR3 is CASSYRGGETQYF. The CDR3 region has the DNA TGTGCCAGCAGCTACAGGGGAGGTGAGACCCAGTACTTC.

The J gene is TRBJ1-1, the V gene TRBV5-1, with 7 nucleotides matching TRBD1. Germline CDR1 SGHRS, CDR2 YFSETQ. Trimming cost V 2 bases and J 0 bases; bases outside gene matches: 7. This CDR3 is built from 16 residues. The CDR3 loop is CASSFFGTDMNTEAFF. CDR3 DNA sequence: TGCGCCAGCAGCTTTTTCGGGACAGACATGAACACTGAAGCTTTCTTT.

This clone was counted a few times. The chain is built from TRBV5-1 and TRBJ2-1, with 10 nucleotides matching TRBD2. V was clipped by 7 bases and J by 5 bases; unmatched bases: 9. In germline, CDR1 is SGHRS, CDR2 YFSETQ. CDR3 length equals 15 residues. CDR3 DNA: TGCGCCAGCTACAATAGCGGGGGGAACCACAATGAGCAGTTCTTC. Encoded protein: CASYNSGGNHNEQFF.

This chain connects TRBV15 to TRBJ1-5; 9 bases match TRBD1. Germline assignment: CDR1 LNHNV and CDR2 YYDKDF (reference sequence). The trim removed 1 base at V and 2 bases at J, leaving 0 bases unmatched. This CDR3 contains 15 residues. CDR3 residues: CATSRGTGGNQPQHF. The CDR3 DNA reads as TGTGCCACCAGCAGAGGGACAGGGGGCAATCAGCCCCAGCATTTT. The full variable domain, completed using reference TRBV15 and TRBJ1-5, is DAMVIQNPRYQVTQFGKPVTLSCSQTLNHNVMYWYQQKSSQAPKLLFHYYDKDFNNEADTPDNFQSRRPNTSFCFLDIRSPGLGDTAMYLCATSRGTGGNQPQHFGDGTRLSIL.

CDR3 region: CASMRRDSVPKQFF. The CDR3, as DNA: TGTGCCAGCATGAGGCGGGACAGTGTCCCTAAGCAGTTCTTC. The chain is built from TRBV6-5 and TRBJ2-1, with a possible D match to TRBD1 (7 bases). CDR1 and CDR2 from the germline V gene are MNHEY and SVGAGI. The V end lost 7 bases, the J end lost 11 bases, and 21 bases lay between the germline ends. The CDR3 covers 14 residues.

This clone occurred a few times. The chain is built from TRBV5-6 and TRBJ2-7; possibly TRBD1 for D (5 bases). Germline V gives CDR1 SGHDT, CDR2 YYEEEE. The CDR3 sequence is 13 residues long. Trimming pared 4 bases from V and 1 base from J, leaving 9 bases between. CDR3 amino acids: CASSPGISYEQYF. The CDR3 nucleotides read TGTGCCAGCAGCCCAGGGATTTCCTACGAGCAGTACTTC.

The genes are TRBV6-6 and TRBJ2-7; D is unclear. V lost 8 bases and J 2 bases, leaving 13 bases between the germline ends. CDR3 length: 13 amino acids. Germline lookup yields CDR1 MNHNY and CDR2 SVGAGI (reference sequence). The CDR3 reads CASRNRYPYEQYF. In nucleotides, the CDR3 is TGTGCCAGCCGCAATAGATATCCCTACGAGCAGTACTTC.

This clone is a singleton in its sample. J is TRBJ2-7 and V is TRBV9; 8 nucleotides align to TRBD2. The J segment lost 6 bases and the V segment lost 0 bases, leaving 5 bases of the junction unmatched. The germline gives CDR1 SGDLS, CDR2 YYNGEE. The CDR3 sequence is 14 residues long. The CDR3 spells CASSVDGRAGEQYF. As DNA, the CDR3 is TGTGCCAGCAGCGTAGACGGGAGGGCCGGCGAGCAGTACTTC.

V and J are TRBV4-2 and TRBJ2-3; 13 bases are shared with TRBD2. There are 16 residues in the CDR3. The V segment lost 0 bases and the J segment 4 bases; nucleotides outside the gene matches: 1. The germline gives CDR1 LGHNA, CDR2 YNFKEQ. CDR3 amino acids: CASSQELAGGADTQYF. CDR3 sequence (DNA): TGTGCCAGCAGCCAAGAACTAGCGGGAGGGGCAGATACGCAGTATTTT.

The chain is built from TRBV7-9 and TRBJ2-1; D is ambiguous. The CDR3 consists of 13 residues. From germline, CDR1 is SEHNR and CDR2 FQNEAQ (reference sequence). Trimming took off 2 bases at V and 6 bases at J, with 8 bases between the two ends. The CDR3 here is CASSLSLGNEQFF. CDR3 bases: TGTGCCAGCAGCTTAAGCCTTGGCAATGAGCAGTTCTTC.

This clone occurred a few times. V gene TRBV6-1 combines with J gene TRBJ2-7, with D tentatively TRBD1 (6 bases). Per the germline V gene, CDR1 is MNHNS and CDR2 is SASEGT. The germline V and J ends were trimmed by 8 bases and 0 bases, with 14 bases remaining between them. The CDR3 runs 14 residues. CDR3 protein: CASQTQGSSYEQYF. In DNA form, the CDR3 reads TGTGCCAGCCAGACCCAGGGGAGCTCCTACGAGCAGTACTTC.

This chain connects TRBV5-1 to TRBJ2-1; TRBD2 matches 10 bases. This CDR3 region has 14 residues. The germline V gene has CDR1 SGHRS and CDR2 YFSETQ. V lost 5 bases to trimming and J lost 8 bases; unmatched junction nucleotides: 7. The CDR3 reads CASRSSGSIHEQFF. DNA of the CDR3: TGCGCCAGCAGGTCTAGCGGGAGTATCCATGAGCAGTTCTTC.

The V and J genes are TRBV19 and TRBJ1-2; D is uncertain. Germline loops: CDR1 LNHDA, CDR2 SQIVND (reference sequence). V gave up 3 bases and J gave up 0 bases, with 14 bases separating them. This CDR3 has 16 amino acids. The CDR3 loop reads CASSMGPTRPNYGYTF. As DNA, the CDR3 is TGTGCCAGTAGTATGGGCCCTACCAGACCTAACTATGGCTACACCTTC.

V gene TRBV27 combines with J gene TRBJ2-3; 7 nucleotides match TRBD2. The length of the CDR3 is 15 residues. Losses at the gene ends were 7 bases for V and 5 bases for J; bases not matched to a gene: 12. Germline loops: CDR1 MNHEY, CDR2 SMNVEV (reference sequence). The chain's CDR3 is CASTLRAGEGDTQYF. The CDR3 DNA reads TGTGCCAGCACTTTGAGGGCGGGAGAGGGAGATACGCAGTATTTT.

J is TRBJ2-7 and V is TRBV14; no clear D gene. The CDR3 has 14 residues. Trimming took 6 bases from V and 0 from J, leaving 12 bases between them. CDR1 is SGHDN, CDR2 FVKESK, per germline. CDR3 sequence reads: CASSPLMSSYEQYF. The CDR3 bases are TGTGCCAGCAGTCCCCTTATGAGCTCCTACGAGCAGTACTTC.

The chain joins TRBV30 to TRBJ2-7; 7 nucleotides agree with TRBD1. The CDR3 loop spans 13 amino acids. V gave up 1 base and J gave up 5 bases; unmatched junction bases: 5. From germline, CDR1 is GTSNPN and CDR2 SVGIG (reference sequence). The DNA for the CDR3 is TGTGCCTGGAGTGGAGACAGGGAAAACGAGCAGTACTTC. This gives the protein CAWSGDRENEQYF. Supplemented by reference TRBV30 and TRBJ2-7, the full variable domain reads SQTIHQWPATLVQPVGSPLSLECTVEGTSNPNLYWYRQAAGRGLQLLFYSVGIGQISSEVPQNLSASRPQDRQFILSSKKLLLSDSGFYLCAWSGDRENEQYFGPGTRLTVT.

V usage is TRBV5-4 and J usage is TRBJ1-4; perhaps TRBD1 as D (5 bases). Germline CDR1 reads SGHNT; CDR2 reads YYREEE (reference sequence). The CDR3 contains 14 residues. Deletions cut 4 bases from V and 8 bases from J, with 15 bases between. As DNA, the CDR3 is TGTGCCAGCAGCGACCGCAGGGTAGAGGAAAAACTGTTTTTT. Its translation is CASSDRRVEEKLFF.

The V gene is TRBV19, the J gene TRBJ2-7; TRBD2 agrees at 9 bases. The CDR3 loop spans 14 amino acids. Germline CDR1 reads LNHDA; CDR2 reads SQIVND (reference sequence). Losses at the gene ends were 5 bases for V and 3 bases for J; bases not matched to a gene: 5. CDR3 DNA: TGTGCCAGTAGTGAAGCTAGCGGGGACTACGAGCAGTACTTC. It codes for CASSEASGDYEQYF.

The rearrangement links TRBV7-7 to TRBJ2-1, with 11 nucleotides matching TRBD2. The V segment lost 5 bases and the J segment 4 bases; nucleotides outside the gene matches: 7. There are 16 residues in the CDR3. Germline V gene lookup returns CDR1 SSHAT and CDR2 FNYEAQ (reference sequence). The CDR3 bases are TGTGCCAGCAGCCCCAGTAGCGGGGGGGGATACAATGAGCAGTTCTTC. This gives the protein CASSPSSGGGYNEQFF.

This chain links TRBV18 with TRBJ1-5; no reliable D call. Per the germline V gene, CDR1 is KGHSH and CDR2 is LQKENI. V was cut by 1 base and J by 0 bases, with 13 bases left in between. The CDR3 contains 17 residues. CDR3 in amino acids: CASSPQITVDSNQPQHF. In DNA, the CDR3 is TGTGCCAGCTCACCACAAATAACCGTAGATAGCAATCAGCCCCAGCATTTT.

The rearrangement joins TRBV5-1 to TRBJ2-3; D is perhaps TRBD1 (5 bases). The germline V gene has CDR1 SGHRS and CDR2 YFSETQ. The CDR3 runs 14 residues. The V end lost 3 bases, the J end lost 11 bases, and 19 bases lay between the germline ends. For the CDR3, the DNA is TGCGCCAGCAGCTGGCGGACAAACTTGGGTGGGCAGTATTTT. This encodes CASSWRTNLGGQYF.

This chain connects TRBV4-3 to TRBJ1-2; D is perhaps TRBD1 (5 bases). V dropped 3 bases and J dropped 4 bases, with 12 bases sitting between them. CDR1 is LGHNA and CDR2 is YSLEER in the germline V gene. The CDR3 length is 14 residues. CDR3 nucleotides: TGCGCCAGCAGCCACCAGACAGAGTCCTATGGCTACACCTTC. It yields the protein CASSHQTESYGYTF.